This T cell receptor (beta chain) was retrieved from a study of vaccination effects on CD4 cells after COVID-19. Sequencing used immunoSEQ multiplex PCR; TCRdb keeps in-frame clones, though not all of them. Among roughly 30,000 clones listed, around four fifths were seen once. Under the ViraFEST assay, PBMC were stimulated with viral peptide pools so that antigen-specific CD4+ T cells expanded. Sequencing was performed afterwards. After roughly ten days in culture, the CD4+ T cells were isolated. Nobody among the vaccine recipients had prior SARS-CoV-2 infection (nucleocapsid antibodies were negative). V lost 8 bases, J lost 5 bases, and 7 bases stayed unmatched. The CDR3 runs 13 residues. As concerns this clone: The antigen remains unidentified.

Sequencing used CD4+ T cells from PBMCs cultured with HCoV-OC43 spike peptides, obtained before COVID-19 vaccination. Subset defined: HCoV-OC43 spike overlapping peptide pool stimulation. This sequence was found in a human donor who received a COVID-19 vaccine. The rearrangement links TRBV12-3 or TRBV12-4 to TRBJ2-5; 8 nucleotides align to TRBD1. The CDR3 coding sequence is TGTGCCAGCCCAACCACAGGGGGGGAGACCCAGTACTTC. Its translation: CASPTTGGETQYF.